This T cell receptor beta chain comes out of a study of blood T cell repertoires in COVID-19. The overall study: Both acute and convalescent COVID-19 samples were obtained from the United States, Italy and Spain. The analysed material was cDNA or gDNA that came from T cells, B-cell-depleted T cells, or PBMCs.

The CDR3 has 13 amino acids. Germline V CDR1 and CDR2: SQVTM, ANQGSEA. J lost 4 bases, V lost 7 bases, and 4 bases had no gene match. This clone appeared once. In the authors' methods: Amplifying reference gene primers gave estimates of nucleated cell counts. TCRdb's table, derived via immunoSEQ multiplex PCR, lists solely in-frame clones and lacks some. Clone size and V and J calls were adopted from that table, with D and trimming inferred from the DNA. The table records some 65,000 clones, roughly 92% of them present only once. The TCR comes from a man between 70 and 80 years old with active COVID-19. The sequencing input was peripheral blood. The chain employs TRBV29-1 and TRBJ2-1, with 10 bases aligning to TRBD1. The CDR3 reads CSGGDRGYNEQFF. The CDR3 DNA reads TGCAGCGGGGGGGACAGGGGTTACAATGAGCAGTTCTTC.